Described below is a single TCR beta chain sequence and its context. Antigen: not known. Treatment in this sample: randomized to nivolumab then ipilimumab (arm A) or the reverse (arm B). None of the patients previously received DNA-damaging chemotherapy. This record comes from a study of sequential checkpoint blockade in melanoma. About the research overall: Arm A got nivolumab then ipilimumab; arm B the reverse, 1:1. More than 20 patients had tumor biopsies before treatment and at week 13.

The CDR3 runs 13 residues. The V gene lost 0 bases and the J gene lost 11 bases, with 16 bases spanning the gap. Germline CDR1 SQVTM, CDR2 ANQGSEA. TCRdb's table, derived via immunoSEQ multiplex PCR, lists solely in-frame clones and lacks some. This table holds about 4,000 clones, over 15% found once. Study-wide findings and caveats: In arm A, pretreatment tumor clonality was associated with response.

The receptor was derived from a human patient with melanoma. Some clones in this sample may be carry-over from other donors' samples. The sample here was tumor tissue (inferred from file names), taken from a patient given nivolumab and ipilimumab in sequence. The chain uses TRBV29-1 and TRBJ1-1, with D unresolved. The CDR3 loop reads CSVEEGVSWKAFF. The CDR3 bases are TGCAGCGTTGAAGAAGGAGTGAGTTGGAAGGCTTTCTTT.